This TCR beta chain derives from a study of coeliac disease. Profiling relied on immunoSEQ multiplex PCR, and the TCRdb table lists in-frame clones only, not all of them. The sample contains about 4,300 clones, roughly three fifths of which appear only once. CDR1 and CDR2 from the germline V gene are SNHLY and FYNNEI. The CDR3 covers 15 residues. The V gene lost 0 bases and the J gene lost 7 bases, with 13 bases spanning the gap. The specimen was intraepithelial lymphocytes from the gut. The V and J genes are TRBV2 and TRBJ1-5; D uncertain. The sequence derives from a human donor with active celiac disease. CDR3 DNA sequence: TGTGCCAGCAGTGAAGCAGGCCCAGGCCGACAGCCCCAGCATTTT. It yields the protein CASSEAGPGRQPQHF. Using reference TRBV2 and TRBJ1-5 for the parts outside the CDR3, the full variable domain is EPEVTQTPSHQVTQMGQEVILRCVPISNHLYFYWYRQILGQKVEFLVSFYNNEISEKSEIFDDQFSVERPDGSNFTLKIRSTKLEDSAMYFCASSEAGPGRQPQHFGDGTRLSIL.